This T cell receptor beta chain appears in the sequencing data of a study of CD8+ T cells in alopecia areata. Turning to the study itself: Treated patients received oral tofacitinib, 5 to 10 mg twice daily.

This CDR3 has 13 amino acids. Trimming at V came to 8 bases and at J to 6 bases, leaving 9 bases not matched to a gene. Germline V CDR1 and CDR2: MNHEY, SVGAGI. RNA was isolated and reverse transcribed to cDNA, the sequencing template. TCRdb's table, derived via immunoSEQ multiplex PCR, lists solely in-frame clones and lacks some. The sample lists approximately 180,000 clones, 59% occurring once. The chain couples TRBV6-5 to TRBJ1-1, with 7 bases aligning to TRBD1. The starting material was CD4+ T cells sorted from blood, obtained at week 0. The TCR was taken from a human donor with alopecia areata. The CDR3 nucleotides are TGTGCCAGCTTCACGGGGACAGCCTCTGAAGCTTTCTTT. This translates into CASFTGTASEAFF.